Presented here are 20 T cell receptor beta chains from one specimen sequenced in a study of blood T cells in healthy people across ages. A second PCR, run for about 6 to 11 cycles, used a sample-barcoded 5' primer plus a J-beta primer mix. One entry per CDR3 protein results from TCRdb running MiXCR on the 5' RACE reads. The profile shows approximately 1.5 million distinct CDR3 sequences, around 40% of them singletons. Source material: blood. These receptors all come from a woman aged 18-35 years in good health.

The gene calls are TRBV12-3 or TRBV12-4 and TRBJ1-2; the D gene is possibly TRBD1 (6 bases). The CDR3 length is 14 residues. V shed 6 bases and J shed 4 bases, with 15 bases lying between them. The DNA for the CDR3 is TGTGCCAGCAGCCCTACAGGGACCATCTATGGCTACACCTTC. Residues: CASSPTGTIYGYTF.

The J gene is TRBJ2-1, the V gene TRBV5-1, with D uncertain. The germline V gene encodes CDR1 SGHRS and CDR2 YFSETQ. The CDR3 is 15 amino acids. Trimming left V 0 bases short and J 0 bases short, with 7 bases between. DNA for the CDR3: TGCGCCAGCAGCTTGGAACAGCCCTCCTACAATGAGCAGTTCTTC. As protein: CASSLEQPSYNEQFF.

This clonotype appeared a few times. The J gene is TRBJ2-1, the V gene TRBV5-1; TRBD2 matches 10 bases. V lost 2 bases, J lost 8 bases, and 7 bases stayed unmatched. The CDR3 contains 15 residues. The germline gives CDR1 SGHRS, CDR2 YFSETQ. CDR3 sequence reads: CASSFLAGEVDEQFF. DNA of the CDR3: TGCGCCAGCAGCTTCCTAGCGGGAGAGGTCGATGAGCAGTTCTTC.

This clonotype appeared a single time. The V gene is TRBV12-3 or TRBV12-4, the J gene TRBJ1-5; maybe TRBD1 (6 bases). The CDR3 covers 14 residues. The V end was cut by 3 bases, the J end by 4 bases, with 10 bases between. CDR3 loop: CASSFAGANQPQHF. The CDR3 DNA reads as TGTGCCAGCAGTTTTGCAGGGGCGAATCAGCCCCAGCATTTT.

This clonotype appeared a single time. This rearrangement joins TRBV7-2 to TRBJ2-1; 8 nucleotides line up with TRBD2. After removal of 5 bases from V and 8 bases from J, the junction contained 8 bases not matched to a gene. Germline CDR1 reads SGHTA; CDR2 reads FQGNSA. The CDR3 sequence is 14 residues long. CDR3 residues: CASSRQREKDEQFF. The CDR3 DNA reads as TGTGCCAGCAGCCGACAGCGGGAGAAAGATGAGCAGTTCTTC.

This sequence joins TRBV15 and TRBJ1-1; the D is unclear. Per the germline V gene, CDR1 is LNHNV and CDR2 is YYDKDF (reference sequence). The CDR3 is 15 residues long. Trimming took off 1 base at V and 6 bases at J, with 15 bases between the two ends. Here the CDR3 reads CATSRVKGSLPEAFF. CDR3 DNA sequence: TGTGCCACCAGCAGAGTTAAGGGCTCATTGCCTGAAGCTTTCTTT.

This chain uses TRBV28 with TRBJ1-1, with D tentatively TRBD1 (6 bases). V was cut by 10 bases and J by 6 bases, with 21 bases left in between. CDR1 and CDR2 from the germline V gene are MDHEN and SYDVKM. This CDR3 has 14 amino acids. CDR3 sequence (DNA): TGTGCCACCTCAGGGGCGAGGAATCATGCTGAAGCTTTCTTT. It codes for CATSGARNHAEAFF.

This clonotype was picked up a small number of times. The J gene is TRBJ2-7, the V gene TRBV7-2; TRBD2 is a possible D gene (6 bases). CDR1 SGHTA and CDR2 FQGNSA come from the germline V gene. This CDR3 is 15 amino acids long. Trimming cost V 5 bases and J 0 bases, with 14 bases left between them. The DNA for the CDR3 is TGTGCCAGCAGCCCGGGACTGTTAAGCTCCTACGAGCAGTACTTC. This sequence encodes CASSPGLLSSYEQYF.

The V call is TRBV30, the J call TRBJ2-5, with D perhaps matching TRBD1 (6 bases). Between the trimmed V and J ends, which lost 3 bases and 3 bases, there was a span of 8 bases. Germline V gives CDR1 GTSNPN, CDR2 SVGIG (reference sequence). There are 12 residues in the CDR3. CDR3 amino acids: CAWRTGKETQYF. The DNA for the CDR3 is TGTGCCTGGAGGACAGGCAAAGAGACCCAGTACTTC.

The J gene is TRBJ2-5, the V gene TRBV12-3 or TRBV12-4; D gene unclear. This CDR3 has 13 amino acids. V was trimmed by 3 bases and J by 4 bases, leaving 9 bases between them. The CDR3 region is CASSFDLRETQYF. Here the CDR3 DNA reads TGTGCCAGCAGTTTTGACCTTCGAGAGACCCAGTACTTC.

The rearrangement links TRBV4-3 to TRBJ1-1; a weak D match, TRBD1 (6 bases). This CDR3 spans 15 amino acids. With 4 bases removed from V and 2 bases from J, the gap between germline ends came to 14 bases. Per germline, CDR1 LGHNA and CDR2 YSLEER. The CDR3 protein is CASSPAGHINTEAFF. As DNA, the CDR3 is TGCGCCAGCAGCCCTGCGGGACACATAAACACTGAAGCTTTCTTT.

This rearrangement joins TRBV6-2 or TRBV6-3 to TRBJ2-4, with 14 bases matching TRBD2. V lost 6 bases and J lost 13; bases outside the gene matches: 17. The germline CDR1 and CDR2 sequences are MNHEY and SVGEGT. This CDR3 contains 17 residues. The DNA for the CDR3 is TGTGCCAGCAGACAAGGACTAGCGGGAGGCCCATACAATGAGCAGTACTTC. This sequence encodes CASRQGLAGGPYNEQYF.

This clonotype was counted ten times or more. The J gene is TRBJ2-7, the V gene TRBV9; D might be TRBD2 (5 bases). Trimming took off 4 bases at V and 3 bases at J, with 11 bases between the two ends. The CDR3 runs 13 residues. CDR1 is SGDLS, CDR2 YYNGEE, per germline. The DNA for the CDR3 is TGTGCCAGCAGCCCAGGACTGGACTACGAGCAGTACTTC. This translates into CASSPGLDYEQYF.

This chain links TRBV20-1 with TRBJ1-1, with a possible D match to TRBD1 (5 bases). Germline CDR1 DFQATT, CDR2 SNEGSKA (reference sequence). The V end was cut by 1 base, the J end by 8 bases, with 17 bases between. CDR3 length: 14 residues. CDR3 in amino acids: CSARAPIGAGEAFF. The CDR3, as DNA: TGCAGTGCTAGAGCACCGATCGGGGCGGGGGAAGCTTTCTTT.

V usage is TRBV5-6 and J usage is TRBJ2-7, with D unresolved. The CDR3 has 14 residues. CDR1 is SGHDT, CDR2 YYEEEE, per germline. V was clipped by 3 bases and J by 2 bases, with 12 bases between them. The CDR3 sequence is CASSYGPPTYEQYF. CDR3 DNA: TGTGCCAGCAGCTACGGACCGCCAACCTACGAGCAGTACTTC.

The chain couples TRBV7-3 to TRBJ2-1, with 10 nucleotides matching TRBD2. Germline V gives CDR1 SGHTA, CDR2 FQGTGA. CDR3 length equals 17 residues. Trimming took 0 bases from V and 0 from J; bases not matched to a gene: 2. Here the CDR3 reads CASSLTRLAGSYNEQFF. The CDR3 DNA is TGTGCCAGCAGCTTAACTCGACTAGCGGGCTCCTACAATGAGCAGTTCTTC.

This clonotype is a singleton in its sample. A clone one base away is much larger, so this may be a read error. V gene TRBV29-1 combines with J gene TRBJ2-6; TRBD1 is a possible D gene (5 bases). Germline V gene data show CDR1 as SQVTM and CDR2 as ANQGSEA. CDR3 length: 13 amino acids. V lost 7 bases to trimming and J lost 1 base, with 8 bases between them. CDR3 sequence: CSGRQSGANVLTF. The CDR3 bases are TGCAGCGGTAGACAGTCTGGGGCCAACGTCCTGACTTTC.

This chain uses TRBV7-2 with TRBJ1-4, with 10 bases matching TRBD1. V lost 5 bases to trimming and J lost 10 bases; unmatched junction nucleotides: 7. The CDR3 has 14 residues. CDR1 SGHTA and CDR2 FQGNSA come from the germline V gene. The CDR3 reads CASSTGQGEGKLFF. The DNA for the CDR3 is TGTGCCAGCAGCACCGGACAGGGGGAAGGAAAACTGTTTTTT.

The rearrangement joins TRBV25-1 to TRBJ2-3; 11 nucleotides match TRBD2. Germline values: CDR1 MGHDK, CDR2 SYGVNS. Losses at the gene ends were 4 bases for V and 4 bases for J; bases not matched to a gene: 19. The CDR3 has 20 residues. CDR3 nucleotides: TGTGCCAGCAGTGTCCGAAAACTAGCGGGGGATAATCCTTACGCAGATACGCAGTATTTT. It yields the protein CASSVRKLAGDNPYADTQYF.

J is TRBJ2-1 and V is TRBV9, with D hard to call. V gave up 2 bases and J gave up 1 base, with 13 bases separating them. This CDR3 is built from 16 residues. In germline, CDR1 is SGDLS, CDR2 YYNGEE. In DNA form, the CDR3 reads TGTGCCAGCAGCGTGAAGGGCCCAGGATCCTACAATGAGCAGTTCTTC. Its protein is CASSVKGPGSYNEQFF.